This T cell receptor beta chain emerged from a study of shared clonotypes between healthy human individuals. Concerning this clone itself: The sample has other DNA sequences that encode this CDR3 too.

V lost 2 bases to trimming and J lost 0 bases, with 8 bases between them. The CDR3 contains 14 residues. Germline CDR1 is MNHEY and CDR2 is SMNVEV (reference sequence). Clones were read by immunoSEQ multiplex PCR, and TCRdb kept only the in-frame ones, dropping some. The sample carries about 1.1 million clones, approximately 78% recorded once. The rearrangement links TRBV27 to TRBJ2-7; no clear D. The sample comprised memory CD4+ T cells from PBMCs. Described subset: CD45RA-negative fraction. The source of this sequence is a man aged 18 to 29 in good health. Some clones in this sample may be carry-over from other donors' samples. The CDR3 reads CASSLNGYSYEQYF. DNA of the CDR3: TGTGCCAGCAGTTTAAACGGTTACTCCTACGAGCAGTACTTC.